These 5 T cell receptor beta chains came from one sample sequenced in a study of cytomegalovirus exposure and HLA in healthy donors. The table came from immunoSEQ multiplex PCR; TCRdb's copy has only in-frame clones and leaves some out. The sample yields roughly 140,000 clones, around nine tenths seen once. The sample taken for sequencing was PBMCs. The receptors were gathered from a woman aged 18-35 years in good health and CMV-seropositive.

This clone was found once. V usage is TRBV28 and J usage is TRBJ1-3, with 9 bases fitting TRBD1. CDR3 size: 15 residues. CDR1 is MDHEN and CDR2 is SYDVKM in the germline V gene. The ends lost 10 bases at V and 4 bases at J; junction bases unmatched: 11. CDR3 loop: CATRQGVRLGNTIYF. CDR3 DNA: TGTGCCACCCGACAGGGGGTACGGTTAGGAAACACCATATATTTT. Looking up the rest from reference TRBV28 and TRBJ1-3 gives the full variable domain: DVKVTQSSRYLVKRTGEKVFLECVQDMDHENMFWYRQDPGLGLRLIYFSYDVKMKEKGDIPEGYSVSREKKERFSLILESASTNQTSMYLCATRQGVRLGNTIYFGEGSWLTVV.

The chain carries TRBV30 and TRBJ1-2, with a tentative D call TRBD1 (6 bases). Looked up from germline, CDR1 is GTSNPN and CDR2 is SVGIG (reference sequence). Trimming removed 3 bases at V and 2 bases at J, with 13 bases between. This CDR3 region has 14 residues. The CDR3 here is CAWRRTVRNYGYTF. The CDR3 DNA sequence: TGTGCCTGGAGAAGGACAGTCCGGAACTATGGCTACACCTTC.

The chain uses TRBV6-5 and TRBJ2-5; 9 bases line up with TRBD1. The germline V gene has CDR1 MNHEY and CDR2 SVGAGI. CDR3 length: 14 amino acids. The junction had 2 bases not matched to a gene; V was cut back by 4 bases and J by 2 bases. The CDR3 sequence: CASSWTGVQETQYF. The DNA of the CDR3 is TGTGCCAGCAGTTGGACAGGGGTACAAGAGACCCAGTACTTC.

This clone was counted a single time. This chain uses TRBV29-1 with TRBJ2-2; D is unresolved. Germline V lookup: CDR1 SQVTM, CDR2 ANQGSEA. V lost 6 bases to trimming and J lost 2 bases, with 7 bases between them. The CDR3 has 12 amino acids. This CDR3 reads CSVVSNTGELFF. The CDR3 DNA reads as TGCAGCGTAGTTAGTAACACCGGGGAGCTGTTTTTT.

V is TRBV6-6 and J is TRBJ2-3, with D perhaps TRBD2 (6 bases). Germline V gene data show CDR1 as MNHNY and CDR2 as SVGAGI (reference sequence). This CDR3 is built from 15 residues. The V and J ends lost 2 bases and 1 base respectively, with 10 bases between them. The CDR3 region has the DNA TGTGCCAGCAGTTACGTCGCTAGCGGCACAGATACGCAGTATTTT. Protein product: CASSYVASGTDTQYF.